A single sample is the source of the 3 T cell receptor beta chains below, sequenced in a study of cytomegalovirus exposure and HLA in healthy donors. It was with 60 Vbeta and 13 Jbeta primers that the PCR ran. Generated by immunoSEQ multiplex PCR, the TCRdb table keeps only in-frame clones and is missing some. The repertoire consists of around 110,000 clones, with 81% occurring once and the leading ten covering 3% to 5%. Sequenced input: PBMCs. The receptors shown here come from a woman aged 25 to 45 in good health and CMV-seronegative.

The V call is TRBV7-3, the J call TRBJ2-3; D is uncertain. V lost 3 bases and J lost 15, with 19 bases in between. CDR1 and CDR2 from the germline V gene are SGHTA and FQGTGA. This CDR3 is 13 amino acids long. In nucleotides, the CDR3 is TGTGCCAGCAGCTTTTCGTTAGAGGAGTCAAAATATTTT. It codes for CASSFSLEESKYF.

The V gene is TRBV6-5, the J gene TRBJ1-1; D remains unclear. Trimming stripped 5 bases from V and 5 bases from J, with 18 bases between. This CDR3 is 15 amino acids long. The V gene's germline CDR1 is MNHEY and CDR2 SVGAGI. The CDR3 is CASSVLHISRTEAFF. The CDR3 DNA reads TGTGCCAGCAGTGTTCTTCACATCTCGAGGACTGAAGCTTTCTTT.

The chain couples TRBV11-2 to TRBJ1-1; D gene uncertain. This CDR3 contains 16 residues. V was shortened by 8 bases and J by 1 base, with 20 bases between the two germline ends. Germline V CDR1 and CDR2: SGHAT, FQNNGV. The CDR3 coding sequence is TGTGCCAGCTCAAGGCCTTCAGGAGGGCCGAACACTGAAGCTTTCTTT. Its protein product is CASSRPSGGPNTEAFF.